This entry is about one TCR beta chain. Antigen unknown. CDR1 GTSNPN and CDR2 SVGIG come from the germline V gene (reference sequence). V trimming: 0 bases; J trimming: 11 bases; junction bases outside the gene matches: 9. The CDR3 covers 13 residues. The sample is drawn from a study of cytomegalovirus exposure and HLA in healthy donors. Sequencing was performed with immunoSEQ multiplex PCR; in TCRdb, only in-frame clones are kept and a portion is missing. This sample has 250,000 or so clones, with more than 85% found just once. Study-level results: Cytomegalovirus status was reportedly diagnosed by the classifier with high specificity and sensitivity. Cytomegalovirus-associated status was assigned to fewer than 200 TCR beta chains.

The chain recombines TRBV30 with TRBJ1-1, with 7 bases identical to TRBD1. Specimen: PBMCs. This clonotype was obtained from a man younger than 35 in good health and CMV-seropositive. CDR3 in DNA: TGTGCCTGGAGTGTAGGGGGGGACAGCAACGCTTTCTTT. Protein: CAWSVGGDSNAFF.